This T cell receptor beta chain was found in a study of blood T cell repertoires in COVID-19. Study details: COVID-19 samples from acute and convalescent phases originated in the United States, Italy and Spain. T cells, B-cell-depleted T cells, or PBMCs supplied cDNA or gDNA.

V was trimmed by 0 bases and J by 4 bases, leaving 15 bases between them. This CDR3 is built from 16 residues. The germline V gene encodes CDR1 MNHEY and CDR2 SVGAGI. Study processing details: Using reference gene primer amplification, nucleated cell counts were estimated. The protocol was immunoSEQ multiplex PCR, while the TCRdb copy is restricted to in-frame clones and leaves out a portion. V and J calls and clone size follow that table, whereas D and trimming were derived from the DNA. The data show 30,000 or so clones, around 88% seen once. The chain employs TRBV6-5 and TRBJ1-1; possible D gene TRBD1, 6 bases. Material: peripheral blood. The source of this sequence is a human donor in a cohort sampled during active COVID-19. The CDR3 DNA reads as TGTGCCAGCAGTTACTCGATTGGTCGGGGGGCCACTGAAGCTTTCTTT. Protein: CASSYSIGRGATEAFF.